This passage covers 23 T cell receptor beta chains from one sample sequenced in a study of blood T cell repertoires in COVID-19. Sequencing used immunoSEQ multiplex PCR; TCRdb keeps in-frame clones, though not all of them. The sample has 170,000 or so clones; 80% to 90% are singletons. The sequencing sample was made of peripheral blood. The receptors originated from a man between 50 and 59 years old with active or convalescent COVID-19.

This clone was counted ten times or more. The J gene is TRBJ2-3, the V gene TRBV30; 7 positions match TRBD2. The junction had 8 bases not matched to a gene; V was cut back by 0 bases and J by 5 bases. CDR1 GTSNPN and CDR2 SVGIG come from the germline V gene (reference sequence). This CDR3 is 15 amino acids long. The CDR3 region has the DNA TGTGCCTGGAGTGTTCCCCAAAAGCGGGGAGATACGCAGTATTTT. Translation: CAWSVPQKRGDTQYF.

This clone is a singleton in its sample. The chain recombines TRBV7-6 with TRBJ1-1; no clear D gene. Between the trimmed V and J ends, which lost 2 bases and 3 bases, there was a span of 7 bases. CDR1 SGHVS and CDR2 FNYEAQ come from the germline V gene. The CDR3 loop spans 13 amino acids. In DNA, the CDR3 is TGTGCCAGCAGCTTATTCCGGGACACTGAAGCTTTCTTT. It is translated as CASSLFRDTEAFF.

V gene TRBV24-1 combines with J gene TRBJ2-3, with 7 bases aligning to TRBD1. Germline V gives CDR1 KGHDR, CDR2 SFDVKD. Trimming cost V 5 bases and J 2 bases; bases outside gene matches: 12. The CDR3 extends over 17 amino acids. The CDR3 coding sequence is TGTGCCACCAGTGGCCCCTCGGGACAGCGTCCCACAGATACGCAGTATTTT. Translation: CATSGPSGQRPTDTQYF.

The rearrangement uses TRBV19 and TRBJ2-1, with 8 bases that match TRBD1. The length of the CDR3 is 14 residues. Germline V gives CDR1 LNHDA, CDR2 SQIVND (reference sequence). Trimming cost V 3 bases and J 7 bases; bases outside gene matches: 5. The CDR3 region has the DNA TGTGCCAGTAGTATGACAGGGGATCTAAATGAGCAGTTCTTC. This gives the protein CASSMTGDLNEQFF.

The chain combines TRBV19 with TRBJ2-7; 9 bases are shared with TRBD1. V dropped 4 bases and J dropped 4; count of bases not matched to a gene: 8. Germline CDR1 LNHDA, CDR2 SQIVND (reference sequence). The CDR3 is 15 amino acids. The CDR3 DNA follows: TGTGCCAGTAGTACGACTGACAGGGGGGCTTACGAGCAGTACTTC. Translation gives CASSTTDRGAYEQYF. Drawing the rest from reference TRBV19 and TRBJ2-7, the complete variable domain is DGGITQSPKYLFRKEGQNVTLSCEQNLNHDAMYWYRQDPGQGLRLIYYSQIVNDFQKGDIAEGYSVSREKKESFPLTVTSAQKNPTAFYLCASSTTDRGAYEQYFGPGTRLTVT.

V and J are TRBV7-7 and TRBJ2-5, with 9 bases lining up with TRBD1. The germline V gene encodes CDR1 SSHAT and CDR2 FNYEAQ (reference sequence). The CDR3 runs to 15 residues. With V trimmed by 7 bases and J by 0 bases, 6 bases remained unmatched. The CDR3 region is CASNRGQGNQETQYF. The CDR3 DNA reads TGTGCCAGCAACAGAGGACAGGGGAACCAAGAGACCCAGTACTTC. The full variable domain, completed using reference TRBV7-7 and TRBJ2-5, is GAGVSQSPRYKVTKRGQDVTLRCDPISSHATLYWYQQALGQGPEFLTYFNYEAQPDKSGLPSDRFSAERPEGSISTLTIQRTEQRDSAMYRCASNRGQGNQETQYFGPGTRLLVL.

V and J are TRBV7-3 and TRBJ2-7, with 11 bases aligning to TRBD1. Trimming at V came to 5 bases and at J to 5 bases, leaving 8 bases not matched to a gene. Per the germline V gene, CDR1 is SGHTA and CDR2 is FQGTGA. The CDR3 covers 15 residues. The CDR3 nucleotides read TGTGCCAGCAGCCCTGGGACAGGGGGTGCCCACGAGCAGTACTTC. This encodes CASSPGTGGAHEQYF.

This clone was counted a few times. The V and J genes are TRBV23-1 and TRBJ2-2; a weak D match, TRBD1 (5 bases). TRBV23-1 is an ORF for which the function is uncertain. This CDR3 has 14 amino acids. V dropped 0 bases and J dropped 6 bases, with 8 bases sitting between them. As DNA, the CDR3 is TGCGCCAGCAGTCAATCGAAGGGGTCCGGGGAGCTGTTTTTT. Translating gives CASSQSKGSGELFF.

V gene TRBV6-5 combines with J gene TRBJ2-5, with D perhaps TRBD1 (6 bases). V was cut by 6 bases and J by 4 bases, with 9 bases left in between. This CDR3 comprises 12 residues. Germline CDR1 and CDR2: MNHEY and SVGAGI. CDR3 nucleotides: TGTGCCAGCAGACAGGGAAGAGAGACCCAGTACTTC. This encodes CASRQGRETQYF.

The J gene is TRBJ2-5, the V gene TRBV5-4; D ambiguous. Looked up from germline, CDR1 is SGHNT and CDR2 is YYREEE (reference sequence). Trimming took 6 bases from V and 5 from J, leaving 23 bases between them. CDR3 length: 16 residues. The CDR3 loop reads CASNEPGLGSGETQYF. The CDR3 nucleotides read TGTGCCAGCAACGAACCCGGCCTTGGATCCGGGGAGACCCAGTACTTC.

For the CDR3, the DNA is TGTGCCAGCAGCTTATTGGGTTCAGGGGGAAGGTCTAGCACAGATACGCAGTATTTT. This codes for CASSLLGSGGRSSTDTQYF. The chain carries TRBV11-3 and TRBJ2-3, with 7 bases aligning to TRBD1. The CDR3 runs 19 residues. With V trimmed by 2 bases and J by 0 bases, 14 bases remained unmatched. Germline CDR1 is SGHNT and CDR2 is YENEEA.

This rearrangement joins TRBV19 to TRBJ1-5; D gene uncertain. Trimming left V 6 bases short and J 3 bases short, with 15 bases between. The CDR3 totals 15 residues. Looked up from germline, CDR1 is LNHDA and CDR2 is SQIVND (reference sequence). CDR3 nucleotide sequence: TGTGCCAGTAGCCCGAAGAGGGTAAACAATCAGCCCCAGCATTTT. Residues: CASSPKRVNNQPQHF.

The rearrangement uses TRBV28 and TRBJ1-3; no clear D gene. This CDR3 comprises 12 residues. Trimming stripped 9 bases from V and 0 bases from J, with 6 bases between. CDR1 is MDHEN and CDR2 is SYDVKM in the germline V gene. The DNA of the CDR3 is TGTGCCAGTCTGAGCTCTGGAAACACCATATATTTT. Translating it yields CASLSSGNTIYF.

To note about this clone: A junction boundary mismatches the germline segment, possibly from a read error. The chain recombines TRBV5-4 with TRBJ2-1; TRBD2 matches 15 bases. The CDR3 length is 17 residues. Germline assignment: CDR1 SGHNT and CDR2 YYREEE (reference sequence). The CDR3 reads CASSPGQAGLAGGPGVF. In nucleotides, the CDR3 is TGTGCCAGCAGCCCAGGACAGGCGGGACTAGCGGGAGGCCCTGGGGTCTTC.

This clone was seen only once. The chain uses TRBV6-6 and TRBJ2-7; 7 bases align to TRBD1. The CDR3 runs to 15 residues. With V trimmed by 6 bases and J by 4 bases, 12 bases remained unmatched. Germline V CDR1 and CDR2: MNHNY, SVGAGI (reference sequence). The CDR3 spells CASSLRDSGRYEQYF. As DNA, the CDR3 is TGTGCCAGCAGCCTCCGGGACAGTGGTCGGTACGAGCAGTACTTC.

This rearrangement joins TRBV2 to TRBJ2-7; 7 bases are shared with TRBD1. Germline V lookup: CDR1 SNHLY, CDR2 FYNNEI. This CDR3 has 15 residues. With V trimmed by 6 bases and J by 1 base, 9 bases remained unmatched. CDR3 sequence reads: CASRLRDSPSYEQYF. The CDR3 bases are TGTGCCAGCAGACTCCGGGACAGCCCTTCCTACGAGCAGTACTTC.

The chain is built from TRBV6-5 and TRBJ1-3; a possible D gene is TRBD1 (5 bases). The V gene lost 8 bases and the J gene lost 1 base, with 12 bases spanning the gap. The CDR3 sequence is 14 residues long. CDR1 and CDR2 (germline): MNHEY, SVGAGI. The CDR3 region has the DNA TGTGCCAGCGCCGGGGGACCTTCTGGAAACACCATATATTTT. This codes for CASAGGPSGNTIYF.

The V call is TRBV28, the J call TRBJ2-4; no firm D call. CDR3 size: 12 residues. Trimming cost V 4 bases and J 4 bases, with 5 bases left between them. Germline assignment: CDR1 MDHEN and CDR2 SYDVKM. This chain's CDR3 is CASSYNKNIQYF. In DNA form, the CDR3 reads TGTGCCAGCAGTTACAATAAAAACATTCAGTACTTC. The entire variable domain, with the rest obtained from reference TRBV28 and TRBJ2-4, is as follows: DVKVTQSSRYLVKRTGEKVFLECVQDMDHENMFWYRQDPGLGLRLIYFSYDVKMKEKGDIPEGYSVSREKKERFSLILESASTNQTSMYLCASSYNKNIQYFGAGTRLSVL.

DNA of the CDR3: TGTGCCAGCAGTATGAATATACAGGGACTAGGCAATCAGCCCCAGCATTTT. Its protein product is CASSMNIQGLGNQPQHF. The gene calls are TRBV27 and TRBJ1-5, with D possibly being TRBD1 (6 bases). The CDR3 totals 17 residues. In germline, CDR1 is MNHEY, CDR2 SMNVEV (reference sequence). Trimming left V 5 bases short and J 2 bases short, with 19 bases between.

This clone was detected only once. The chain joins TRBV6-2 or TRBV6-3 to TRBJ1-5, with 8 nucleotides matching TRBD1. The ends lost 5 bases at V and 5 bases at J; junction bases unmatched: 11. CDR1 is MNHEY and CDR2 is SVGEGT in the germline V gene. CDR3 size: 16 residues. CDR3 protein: CASSTDGQGSDQPQHF. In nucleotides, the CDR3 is TGTGCCAGCAGTACCGATGGACAGGGAAGTGATCAGCCCCAGCATTTT.

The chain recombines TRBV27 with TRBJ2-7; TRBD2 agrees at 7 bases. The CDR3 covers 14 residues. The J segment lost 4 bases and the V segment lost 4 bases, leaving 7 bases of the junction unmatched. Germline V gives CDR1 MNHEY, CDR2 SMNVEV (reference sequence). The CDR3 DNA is TGTGCCAGCAGTTGGTCGGGGGGTGATTACGAGCAGTACTTC. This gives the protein CASSWSGGDYEQYF.

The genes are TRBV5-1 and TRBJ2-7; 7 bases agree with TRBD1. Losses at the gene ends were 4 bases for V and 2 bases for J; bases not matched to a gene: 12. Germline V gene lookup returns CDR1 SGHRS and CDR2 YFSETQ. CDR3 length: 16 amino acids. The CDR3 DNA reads TGCGCCAGCAGCCCTGACCCCGCAGGGACAGCCTACGAGCAGTACTTC. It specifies CASSPDPAGTAYEQYF.

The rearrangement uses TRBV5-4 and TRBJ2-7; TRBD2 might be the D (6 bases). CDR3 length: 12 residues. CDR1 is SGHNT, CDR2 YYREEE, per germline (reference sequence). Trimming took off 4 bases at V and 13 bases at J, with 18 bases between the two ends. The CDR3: CASSRGSGVVYF. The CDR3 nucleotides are TGTGCCAGCAGCCGCGGTAGCGGCGTTGTATACTTC. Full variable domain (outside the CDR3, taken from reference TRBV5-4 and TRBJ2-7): ETGVTQSPTHLIKTRGQQVTLRCSSQSGHNTVSWYQQALGQGPQFIFQYYREEENGRGNFPPRFSGLQFPNYSSELNVNALELDDSALYLCASSRGSGVVYFGPGTRLTVT.